The present entry profiles one T cell receptor beta chain with its context. Its antigen is as yet unknown. The time point here: cycle 4 day 1 (C4D1), after 5 to 7 weeks of nivolumab. Exposure to brentuximab vedotin varied, and each patient had relapsed following autologous stem cell transplantation. From germline, CDR1 is MNHEY and CDR2 SVGAGI. The CDR3 totals 12 residues. After removal of 8 bases from V and 4 bases from J, the junction contained 3 bases not matched to a gene. This sample is part of a study of PD-1 blockade in classical Hodgkin lymphoma. Profiling relied on immunoSEQ multiplex PCR, and the TCRdb table lists in-frame clones only, not all of them. The repertoire holds under 25,000 clones, with approximately 77% as singletons. Study-level findings and limits: By C4D1, diversity of CD4+ TCRs had risen significantly, whereas that of CD8+ TCRs had not. According to reports, newly diagnosed patients had lower baseline TCR diversity than healthy donors, and relapsed/refractory patients had lower baseline TCR diversity still. Prior therapy or disease activity may underlie the repertoire differences, whose causes remain undefined.

Sequencing was performed on peripheral blood mononuclear cells (PBMCs), taken before the fourth cycle of nivolumab. The receptor's source is a human donor with classical Hodgkin lymphoma. V usage is TRBV6-5 and J usage is TRBJ2-5, with TRBD2 matching 8 bases. As DNA, the CDR3 is TGTGCCAGCCGTAGCGGGGTAGAGACCCAGTACTTC. Its translation: CASRSGVETQYF.